This T cell receptor beta chain comes out of a study of blood T cells in healthy people across ages. Russia was home to the donors, healthy Caucasian individuals aged roughly 6 to 90. Through a sample-barcoded 5' primer and a J-beta primer mix, a second PCR was run for about 7 to 12 cycles. Each sample yielded at least 3 million CDR3-containing paired-end reads. MiXCR was run by TCRdb on the 5' RACE reads, yielding one entry per CDR3 protein. Here the sample spans about 720,000 distinct CDR3 sequences, about 24% being singletons. This CDR3 is built from 13 residues. Germline assignment: CDR1 MDHEN and CDR2 SYDVKM.

The sample consisted of blood. The clonotype originates from a man in his 70s in good health. The chain carries TRBV28 and TRBJ2-5; D is uncertain. The last part of the DNA fits TRBJ2-7 better; the J call may be wrong. CDR3 region: CASISESSYEQYF. Here the CDR3 DNA reads TGTGCCAGCATATCCGAGAGCTCCTACGAGCAGTACTTC.